Listed below are T cell receptor beta chains from one sample, sequenced in a study of T cell changes during pregnancy in multiple sclerosis. TCRdb's copy holds only in-frame clones and misses some; the assay was immunoSEQ multiplex PCR. The table lists roughly 72,000 clones, 89% of them singletons, with around 0.9% in the top ten. The source material was peripheral blood, sampled in the first trimester of pregnancy. These receptors were taken from a female donor in good health, enrolled as a control in a pregnancy study. Both conserved end residues are part of each CDR3. The order of the fields is clone size, J gene, V gene, D gene, CDR3 protein, CDR3 DNA. The D gene is left open where the match is weak. Not all rows give a size; the values are once, few, many and, for expanded clones, a class.

clone size: NA
J gene: TRBJ1-4
V gene: TRBV7-9
D gene: TRBD1
CDR3 protein: CASSSTGAINEKLFF
CDR3 DNA: TGTGCCAGCAGCTCGACAGGGGCCATTAATGAAAAACTGTTTTTT

clone size: once
J gene: TRBJ1-2
V gene: TRBV21-1
D gene: NA
CDR3 protein: CASSPRQVIYGYTF
CDR3 DNA: TGTGCCAGCAGCCCGCGACAGGTTATCTATGGCTACACCTTC

clone size: NA
J gene: TRBJ1-1
V gene: TRBV5-1
D gene: NA
CDR3 protein: CASSPGFGAAAFF
CDR3 DNA: TGCGCCAGCAGCCCCGGATTTGGGGCGGCGGCTTTCTTT

clone size: few
J gene: TRBJ1-6
V gene: TRBV5-6
D gene: NA
CDR3 protein: CASSLGQDRTPLHF
CDR3 DNA: TGTGCCAGCAGCTTGGGGCAGGATCGGACACCCCTCCACTTT

clone size: NA
J gene: TRBJ1-1
V gene: TRBV6-5
D gene: NA
CDR3 protein: CASRMDRNTEAFF
CDR3 DNA: TGTGCCAGCAGAATGGACAGGAACACTGAAGCTTTCTTT

clone size: once
J gene: TRBJ1-1
V gene: TRBV14
D gene: NA
CDR3 protein: CASSQEGWTVNTEAFF
CDR3 DNA: TGTGCCAGCAGCCAAGAAGGCTGGACAGTGAACACTGAAGCTTTCTTT

clone size: NA
J gene: TRBJ1-3
V gene: TRBV5-1
D gene: NA
CDR3 protein: CASSRTSGSSGNTIYF
CDR3 DNA: TGCGCCAGCAGTCGGACTTCGGGGAGCTCTGGAAACACCATATATTTT

clone size: NA
J gene: TRBJ1-5
V gene: TRBV12-5
D gene: NA
CDR3 protein: CASSPPRPNQPQHF
CDR3 DNA: TGTGCTAGTTCCCCACCTAGGCCGAATCAGCCCCAGCATTTT

clone size: NA
J gene: TRBJ2-5
V gene: TRBV19
D gene: NA
CDR3 protein: CASTAGAGETQYF
CDR3 DNA: TGTGCCAGTACCGCGGGGGCCGGAGAGACCCAGTACTTC

clone size: NA
J gene: TRBJ2-7
V gene: TRBV9
D gene: TRBD1
CDR3 protein: CASSNRTGGWEQYF
CDR3 DNA: TGTGCCAGCAGCAACCGGACAGGCGGATGGGAGCAGTACTTC

clone size: NA
J gene: TRBJ1-6
V gene: TRBV25-1
D gene: NA
CDR3 protein: CASAGFGSGLVNSPLHF
CDR3 DNA: TGTGCCAGCGCCGGTTTTGGGTCAGGGCTAGTAAATTCACCCCTCCACTTT

clone size: NA
J gene: TRBJ1-3
V gene: TRBV4-1
D gene: NA
CDR3 protein: CASSLDQGRNTIYF
CDR3 DNA: TGCGCCAGCAGCCTGGATCAGGGTAGAAACACCATATATTTT

clone size: NA
J gene: TRBJ2-1
V gene: TRBV19
D gene: NA
CDR3 protein: CASSKPRGIDVDEQFF
CDR3 DNA: TGTGCCAGTAGCAAACCCCGGGGGATTGACGTCGATGAGCAGTTCTTC

clone size: NA
J gene: TRBJ1-1
V gene: TRBV27
D gene: TRBD1
CDR3 protein: CASSPRDRGLSTEAFF
CDR3 DNA: TGTGCCAGCAGTCCCAGGGACAGGGGGCTTTCCACTGAAGCTTTCTTT

clone size: NA
J gene: TRBJ2-1
V gene: TRBV6-4
D gene: NA
CDR3 protein: CASSGTEEGNEQFF
CDR3 DNA: TGTGCCAGCTCCGGGACAGAGGAGGGCAATGAGCAGTTCTTC

clone size: few
J gene: TRBJ2-1
V gene: TRBV11-2
D gene: TRBD2
CDR3 protein: CASSFRLAGVYNEQFF
CDR3 DNA: TGTGCCAGCAGCTTCCGCCTAGCGGGGGTTTACAATGAGCAGTTCTTC

clone size: NA
J gene: TRBJ1-2
V gene: TRBV19
D gene: NA
CDR3 protein: CASSIGPGANYGYTF
CDR3 DNA: TGTGCCAGTAGTATTGGCCCGGGGGCTAACTATGGCTACACCTTC

clone size: NA
J gene: TRBJ2-7
V gene: TRBV18
D gene: TRBD1
CDR3 protein: CASSRQGRDEQYF
CDR3 DNA: TGTGCCAGCTCACGACAGGGCAGGGACGAGCAGTACTTC

clone size: once
J gene: TRBJ1-2
V gene: TRBV5-1
D gene: NA
CDR3 protein: CASSWAGDGYTF
CDR3 DNA: TGCGCCAGCAGCTGGGCGGGGGACGGCTACACCTTC

clone size: NA
J gene: TRBJ2-1
V gene: TRBV12-5
D gene: TRBD1
CDR3 protein: CASGWGQGPYNEQFF
CDR3 DNA: TGTGCTAGTGGTTGGGGACAGGGGCCCTACAATGAGCAGTTCTTC

clone size: once
J gene: TRBJ1-1
V gene: TRBV6-6
D gene: NA
CDR3 protein: CASSSGHLQGTEAFF
CDR3 DNA: TGTGCCAGCAGCTCGGGACACCTGCAGGGGACTGAAGCTTTCTTT

clone size: NA
J gene: TRBJ1-6
V gene: TRBV28
D gene: TRBD1
CDR3 protein: CASSLGQENSPLHF
CDR3 DNA: TGTGCCAGCAGTTTAGGACAGGAGAATTCACCCCTCCACTTT

clone size: NA
J gene: TRBJ1-2
V gene: TRBV6-1
D gene: NA
CDR3 protein: CASSEKYPISRASGYTF
CDR3 DNA: TGTGCCAGCAGTGAAAAATACCCCATCTCGAGGGCGAGTGGCTACACCTTC

clone size: NA
J gene: TRBJ1-1
V gene: TRBV6-6
D gene: NA
CDR3 protein: CASSYEAGNTEAFF
CDR3 DNA: TGTGCCAGCAGTTACGAAGCAGGGAACACTGAAGCTTTCTTT

clone size: NA
J gene: TRBJ2-5
V gene: TRBV21-1
D gene: NA
CDR3 protein: CASSPMTGGAETQYF
CDR3 DNA: TGTGCCAGCAGCCCTATGACAGGGGGCGCAGAGACCCAGTACTTC

clone size: once
J gene: TRBJ2-1
V gene: TRBV5-8
D gene: TRBD2
CDR3 protein: CASSFHGTSGSDEQFF
CDR3 DNA: TGTGCCAGCAGCTTCCACGGGACTAGCGGGAGCGATGAGCAGTTCTTC

clone size: NA
J gene: TRBJ1-1
V gene: TRBV11-2
D gene: NA
CDR3 protein: CASSLYGSRNTEAFF
CDR3 DNA: TGTGCCAGCAGCTTATATGGCTCCCGAAACACTGAAGCTTTCTTT

clone size: NA
J gene: TRBJ1-2
V gene: TRBV28
D gene: NA
CDR3 protein: CASRMRGAPREGGYTF
CDR3 DNA: TGTGCCAGCCGCATGAGGGGGGCACCCCGGGAGGGTGGCTACACCTTC

clone size: NA
J gene: TRBJ1-5
V gene: TRBV6-5
D gene: TRBD1
CDR3 protein: CASSGQGADQPQHF
CDR3 DNA: TGTGCCAGCAGCGGACAGGGGGCCGATCAGCCCCAGCATTTT

clone size: NA
J gene: TRBJ1-5
V gene: TRBV18
D gene: NA
CDR3 protein: CASSPGGRSNQPQHF
CDR3 DNA: TGTGCCAGCTCACCAGGGGGCCGCAGCAATCAGCCCCAGCATTTT

clone size: NA
J gene: TRBJ2-2
V gene: TRBV4-2
D gene: TRBD1
CDR3 protein: CASSPRQTGAVTGELFF
CDR3 DNA: TGTGCCAGCAGCCCAAGACAGACAGGGGCGGTCACCGGGGAGCTGTTTTTT

clone size: NA
J gene: TRBJ2-3
V gene: TRBV11-3
D gene: NA
CDR3 protein: CASSQGASTDTQYF
CDR3 DNA: TGTGCCAGCAGCCAAGGAGCTAGCACAGATACGCAGTATTTT

clone size: NA
J gene: TRBJ2-5
V gene: TRBV28
D gene: TRBD1
CDR3 protein: CATGVQETQYF
CDR3 DNA: TGTGCTACAGGGGTACAAGAGACCCAGTACTTC

clone size: NA
J gene: TRBJ1-1
V gene: TRBV5-4
D gene: NA
CDR3 protein: CASSLAGQLGAEAFF
CDR3 DNA: TGTGCCAGCAGCTTGGCCGGACAGCTGGGGGCTGAAGCTTTCTTT

clone size: NA
J gene: TRBJ2-5
V gene: TRBV15
D gene: TRBD1
CDR3 protein: CATSRQRTGQETQYF
CDR3 DNA: TGTGCCACCAGCAGACAGAGGACAGGGCAAGAGACCCAGTACTTC

clone size: NA
J gene: TRBJ2-1
V gene: TRBV10-3
D gene: NA
CDR3 protein: CAISDGLRGGNEQFF
CDR3 DNA: TGTGCCATCAGTGATGGATTGAGGGGGGGTAATGAGCAGTTCTTC

clone size: NA
J gene: TRBJ1-4
V gene: TRBV6-1
D gene: NA
CDR3 protein: CASSEGTVNEKLFF
CDR3 DNA: TGTGCCAGCAGTGAAGGGACAGTTAATGAAAAACTGTTTTTT

clone size: NA
J gene: TRBJ2-2
V gene: TRBV6-4
D gene: NA
CDR3 protein: CASSEAQNGELFF
CDR3 DNA: TGTGCCAGCAGTGAAGCTCAAAACGGGGAGCTGTTTTTT

clone size: NA
J gene: TRBJ2-5
V gene: TRBV7-9
D gene: NA
CDR3 protein: CASSPQPHRGGQETQYF
CDR3 DNA: TGTGCCAGCAGCCCCCAACCCCATAGGGGAGGACAAGAGACCCAGTACTTC

clone size: few
J gene: TRBJ1-1
V gene: TRBV7-9
D gene: TRBD1
CDR3 protein: CASSSGTVNTEAFF
CDR3 DNA: TGTGCCAGCAGCTCCGGGACAGTGAACACTGAAGCTTTCTTT

clone size: NA
J gene: TRBJ2-1
V gene: TRBV5-3
D gene: TRBD1
CDR3 protein: CARRPSDRGDYNEQFF
CDR3 DNA: TGTGCCAGAAGACCAAGCGACAGGGGCGACTACAATGAGCAGTTCTTC

clone size: once
J gene: TRBJ2-1
V gene: TRBV27
D gene: NA
CDR3 protein: CASSLSGTIYNEQFF
CDR3 DNA: TGTGCCAGCAGTTTATCCGGGACAATCTACAATGAGCAGTTCTTC

clone size: NA
J gene: TRBJ1-2
V gene: TRBV5-1
D gene: TRBD1
CDR3 protein: CASSLLLGQGNGYTF
CDR3 DNA: TGCGCCAGCAGCTTGTTGCTGGGACAGGGAAATGGCTACACCTTC

clone size: once
J gene: TRBJ2-7
V gene: TRBV7-9
D gene: TRBD2
CDR3 protein: CASSLEAGGTYEQYF
CDR3 DNA: TGTGCCAGCAGCTTAGAGGCGGGGGGGACCTACGAGCAGTACTTC

clone size: NA
J gene: TRBJ2-2
V gene: TRBV21-1
D gene: NA
CDR3 protein: CASSNRQVPNTGELFF
CDR3 DNA: TGTGCCAGCAGCAACAGACAGGTTCCGAACACCGGGGAGCTGTTTTTT

clone size: NA
J gene: TRBJ2-5
V gene: TRBV6-5
D gene: NA
CDR3 protein: CASSYRGGTQYF
CDR3 DNA: TGTGCCAGCAGTTACCGGGGAGGGACCCAGTACTTC

clone size: NA
J gene: TRBJ2-2
V gene: TRBV5-1
D gene: TRBD2
CDR3 protein: CASSLPAGTSGRRGELFF
CDR3 DNA: TGCGCCAGCAGCTTGCCAGCCGGGACTAGCGGGAGGAGAGGGGAGCTGTTTTTT

clone size: NA
J gene: TRBJ1-2
V gene: TRBV10-1
D gene: TRBD1
CDR3 protein: CASSPGQGATYGYTF
CDR3 DNA: TGCGCCAGCAGCCCGGGACAGGGGGCGACCTATGGCTACACCTTC

clone size: NA
J gene: TRBJ2-7
V gene: TRBV9
D gene: TRBD2
CDR3 protein: CASSPGGLAGIQYF
CDR3 DNA: TGTGCCAGCAGCCCAGGTGGGCTAGCGGGGATTCAGTACTTC

clone size: NA
J gene: TRBJ2-3
V gene: TRBV13
D gene: NA
CDR3 protein: CASSSETRSDTQYF
CDR3 DNA: TGTGCCAGCAGCTCAGAGACTAGATCAGATACGCAGTATTTT

clone size: NA
J gene: TRBJ2-2
V gene: TRBV5-1
D gene: NA
CDR3 protein: CASSLRVNSNTGELFF
CDR3 DNA: TGCGCCAGCAGCTTGCGGGTTAACTCGAACACCGGGGAGCTGTTTTTT

clone size: NA
J gene: TRBJ1-3
V gene: TRBV18
D gene: NA
CDR3 protein: CASSPRQLTSGNTIYF
CDR3 DNA: TGTGCCAGCTCACCAAGACAACTTACTTCTGGAAACACCATATATTTT

clone size: NA
J gene: TRBJ1-1
V gene: TRBV9
D gene: TRBD1
CDR3 protein: CASSGRQGAEAFF
CDR3 DNA: TGTGCCAGCAGCGGACGACAGGGCGCTGAAGCTTTCTTT

clone size: NA
J gene: TRBJ1-2
V gene: TRBV10-3
D gene: TRBD1
CDR3 protein: CAISRDSYGYTF
CDR3 DNA: TGTGCCATCAGCCGGGACAGCTATGGCTACACCTTC